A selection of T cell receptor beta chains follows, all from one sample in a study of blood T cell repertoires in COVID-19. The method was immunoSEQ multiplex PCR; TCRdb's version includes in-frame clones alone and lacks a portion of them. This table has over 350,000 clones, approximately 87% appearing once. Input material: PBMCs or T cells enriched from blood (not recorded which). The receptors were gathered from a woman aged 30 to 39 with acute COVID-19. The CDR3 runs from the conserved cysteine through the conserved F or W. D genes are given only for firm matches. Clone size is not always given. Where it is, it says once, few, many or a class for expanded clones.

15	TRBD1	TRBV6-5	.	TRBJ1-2	CASSYTPGQRYGYTF	TGTGCCAGCAGTTACACTCCGGGACAGCGTTATGGCTACACCTTC
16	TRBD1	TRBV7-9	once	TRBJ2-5	CASSLAPTGGGETQYF	TGTGCCAGCAGCTTAGCCCCCACAGGGGGAGGAGAGACCCAGTACTTC
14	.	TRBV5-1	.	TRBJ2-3	CASSLAQGRDTQYF	TGCGCCAGCAGCTTGGCACAGGGCCGAGATACGCAGTATTTT
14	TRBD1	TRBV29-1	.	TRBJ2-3	CSVARTGRTDTQYF	TGCAGCGTTGCTAGGACAGGTCGGACGGATACGCAGTATTTT
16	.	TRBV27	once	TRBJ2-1	CASSLRFGEVYNEQFF	TGTGCCAGCAGTTTAAGGTTCGGGGAGGTCTACAATGAGCAGTTCTTC
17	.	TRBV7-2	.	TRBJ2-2	CASSLIISVAAAGELFF	TGTGCCAGCAGCTTAATTATTAGCGTGGCTGCGGCCGGGGAGCTGTTTTTT
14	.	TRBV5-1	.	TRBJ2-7	CASSLGQTAYEQYF	TGCGCCAGCAGCTTAGGACAGACGGCCTACGAGCAGTACTTC
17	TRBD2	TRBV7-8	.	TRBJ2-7	CASSRGIAGGSAYEQYF	TGTGCCAGCAGCCGAGGGATAGCGGGGGGTTCGGCCTACGAGCAGTACTTC
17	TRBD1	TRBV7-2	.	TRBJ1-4	CASSPPTGGRANEKLFF	TGTGCCAGCAGCCCACCGACAGGGGGGAGGGCTAATGAAAAACTGTTTTTT
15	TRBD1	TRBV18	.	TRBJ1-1	CASSLSGTVGTEAFF	TGTGCCAGCTCGCTCTCCGGGACAGTCGGCACTGAAGCTTTCTTT
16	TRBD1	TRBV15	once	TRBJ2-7	CATSRFGTGYSYEQYF	TGTGCCACCAGCAGGTTTGGGACAGGTTACTCCTACGAGCAGTACTTC
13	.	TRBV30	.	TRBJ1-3	CAWSVNRANTIYF	TGTGCCTGGAGTGTAAACAGAGCAAACACCATATATTTT
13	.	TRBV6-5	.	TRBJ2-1	CASNVRSYNEQFF	TGTGCCAGCAACGTTAGATCCTACAATGAGCAGTTCTTC
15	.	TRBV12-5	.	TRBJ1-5	CASGWAGHSNQPQHF	TGTGCTAGTGGTTGGGCAGGGCATAGCAATCAGCCCCAGCATTTT
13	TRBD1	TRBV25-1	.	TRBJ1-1	CASSQLRQGEAFF	TGTGCCAGCAGTCAATTAAGACAGGGTGAGGCTTTCTTT
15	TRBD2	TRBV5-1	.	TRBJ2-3	CASSLSGGPQDTQYF	TGCGCCAGCAGCTTAAGCGGGGGGCCCCAGGATACGCAGTATTTT
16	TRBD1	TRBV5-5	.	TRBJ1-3	CASSGGTGEAGNTIYF	TGTGCCAGCAGCGGGGGGACAGGGGAAGCTGGAAACACCATATATTTT
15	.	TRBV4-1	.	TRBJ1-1	CASSNQVHSNTEAFF	TGCGCCAGCAGCAATCAGGTGCACTCGAACACTGAAGCTTTCTTT
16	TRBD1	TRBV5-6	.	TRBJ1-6	CASSPYGQALNSPLHF	TGTGCCAGCAGCCCCTACGGACAGGCCCTTAATTCACCCCTCCACTTT
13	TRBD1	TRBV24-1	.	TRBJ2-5	CATSQGQGETQYF	TGTGCCACCAGCCAGGGACAGGGGGAGACCCAGTACTTC
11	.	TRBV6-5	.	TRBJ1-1	CASRRSEEAFF	TGTGCCAGCAGACGATCCGAGGAAGCTTTCTTT
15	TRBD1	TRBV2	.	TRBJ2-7	CASSNLDRGAYEQYF	TGTGCCAGCAGTAATCTCGACAGGGGGGCATACGAGCAGTACTTC
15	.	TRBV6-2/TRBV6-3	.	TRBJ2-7	CASSFNRQFTYEQYF	TGTGCCAGCAGCTTCAACAGACAGTTCACCTACGAGCAGTACTTC
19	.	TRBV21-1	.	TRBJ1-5	CASSKNPIQDRVEDQPQHF	TGTGCCAGCAGCAAGAATCCTATACAGGACAGGGTGGAGGATCAGCCCCAGCATTTT
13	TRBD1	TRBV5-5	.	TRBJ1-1	CASSQTGDTEAFF	TGTGCCAGCAGCCAGACAGGGGACACTGAAGCTTTCTTT
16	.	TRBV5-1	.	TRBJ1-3	CASGAGPGTWGNTIYF	TGCGCCAGCGGAGCGGGACCGGGAACGTGGGGAAACACCATATATTTT
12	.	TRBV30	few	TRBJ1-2	CAWSDWRAGYTF	TGTGCCTGGAGTGACTGGAGAGCGGGCTACACCTTC
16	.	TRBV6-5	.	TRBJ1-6	CASSYHGSSYNSPLHF	TGTGCCAGCAGTTACCATGGGAGCTCCTATAATTCACCCCTCCACTTT
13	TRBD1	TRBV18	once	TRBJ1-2	CASSPSGGGGYTF	TGTGCCAGCTCACCATCAGGGGGCGGTGGCTACACCTTC
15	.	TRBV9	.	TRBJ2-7	CASSVGAQGGYEQYF	TGTGCCAGCAGCGTAGGGGCACAGGGTGGGTACGAGCAGTACTTC
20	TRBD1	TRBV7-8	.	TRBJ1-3	CASSLVFWDRAKKGGNTIYF	TGTGCCAGCAGCTTAGTCTTTTGGGACAGGGCCAAAAAAGGCGGAAACACCATATATTTT
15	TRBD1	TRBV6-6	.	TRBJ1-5	CASSYRTGSNQPQHF	TGTGCCAGCAGTTATCGGACAGGAAGCAATCAGCCCCAGCATTTT
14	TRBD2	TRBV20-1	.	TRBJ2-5	CSASSGVNQETQYF	TGCAGTGCTAGTAGCGGGGTAAACCAAGAGACCCAGTACTTC
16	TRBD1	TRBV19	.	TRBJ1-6	CASMDRSSSYNSPLHF	TGTGCCAGTATGGACAGGTCAAGCTCCTATAATTCACCCCTCCACTTT
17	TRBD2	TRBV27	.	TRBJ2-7	CASSFPRGTSGVSEQYF	TGTGCCAGCAGTTTCCCCAGGGGGACTAGCGGGGTTAGCGAGCAGTACTTC
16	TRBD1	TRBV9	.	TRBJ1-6	CASSVGQDRGNSPLHF	TGTGCCAGCAGCGTAGGTCAGGACAGGGGGAATTCACCCCTCCACTTT
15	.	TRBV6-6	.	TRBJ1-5	CASSYSSYSNQPQHF	TGTGCCAGCAGTTACTCCTCTTATAGCAATCAGCCCCAGCATTTT
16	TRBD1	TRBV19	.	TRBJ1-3	CASSPGDSRSGNTIYF	TGTGCCAGTAGTCCAGGGGACAGCCGCTCTGGAAACACCATATATTTT
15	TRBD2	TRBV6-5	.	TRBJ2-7	CASRGGLAGAYEQYF	TGTGCCAGCAGGGGAGGACTAGCGGGGGCCTACGAGCAGTACTTC
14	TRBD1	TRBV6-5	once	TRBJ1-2	CASSPGQAFYGYTF	TGTGCCAGCAGCCCGGGACAGGCTTTCTATGGCTACACCTTC
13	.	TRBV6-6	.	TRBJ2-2	CASSPLKIGELFF	TGTGCCAGCAGCCCTTTAAAAATCGGGGAGCTGTTTTTT
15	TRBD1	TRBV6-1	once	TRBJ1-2	CASSEVLTGGYGYTF	TGTGCCAGCAGTGAAGTACTGACAGGGGGCTATGGCTACACCTTC
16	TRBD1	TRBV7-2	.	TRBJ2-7	CASSPMGGQGDLEQYF	TGTGCCAGCAGCCCAATGGGGGGACAGGGGGACCTCGAGCAGTACTTC
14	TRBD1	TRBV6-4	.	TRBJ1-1	CASRTDRGPTEAFF	TGTGCCAGTAGGACGGACAGGGGGCCCACTGAAGCTTTCTTT
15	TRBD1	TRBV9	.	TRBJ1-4	CASSVDGQGRGKLFF	TGTGCCAGCAGCGTAGATGGACAGGGGAGGGGAAAACTGTTTTTT
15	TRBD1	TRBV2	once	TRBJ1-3	CASSPQGASGNTIYF	TGTGCCAGCAGTCCACAGGGGGCAAGTGGAAACACCATATATTTT
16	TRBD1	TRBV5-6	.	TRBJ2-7	CASSLGQGAHYYEQYF	TGTGCCAGCAGCTTGGGACAGGGGGCCCACTACTACGAGCAGTACTTC
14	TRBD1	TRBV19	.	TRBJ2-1	CASNWRQGGNEQFF	TGTGCCAGTAATTGGCGACAGGGGGGCAATGAGCAGTTCTTC
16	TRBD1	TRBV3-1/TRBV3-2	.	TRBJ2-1	CASSRLTGGENNEQFF	TGTGCCAGCAGCCGCCTGACAGGGGGCGAGAACAATGAGCAGTTCTTC
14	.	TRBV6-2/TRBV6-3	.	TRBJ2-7	CASSYTFLASEQYF	TGTGCCAGCAGTTACACCTTCCTAGCGTCCGAGCAGTACTTC
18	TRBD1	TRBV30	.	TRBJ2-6	CASRGDRGPSSGANVLTF	TGTGCCTCCCGGGGGGACAGGGGGCCCAGCTCTGGGGCCAACGTCCTGACTTTC
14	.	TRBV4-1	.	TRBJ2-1	CASSQDSGANEQFF	TGCGCCAGCAGCCAAGATTCTGGAGCCAATGAGCAGTTCTTC
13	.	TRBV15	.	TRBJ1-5	CATSLGTSGLQHF	TGTGCCACCAGCCTAGGGACATCAGGGTTGCAGCATTTT